This T cell receptor (beta chain) came from a study of Ad26.COV2.S vaccination and SARS-CoV-2 variants. On the study more broadly: Of the COV1001 trial arms, the Ad26.COV2.S arm included the donor. Findings of the study overall: After vaccination, reports described spike-specific CD8+ and CD4+ T cell responses as showing substantial breadth. Analyses that measured TCR breadth and depth may have underestimated total T cell responses.

TCRdb's table, derived via immunoSEQ multiplex PCR, lists solely in-frame clones and lacks some. The data contain 300,000 to 400,000 clones, about 89% of them seen just once; the ten biggest clones take up approximately 4.5%. The treatment was: 19 received Ad26.COV2.S at low or high dose, single or two shots; about 5 received placebo; per-sample allocation not given. On day 63 after the first injection, vaccine and placebo recipients gave samples. Concerning this clone: Its antigen is unidentified.

This sample comprised peripheral blood, obtained in a trial of Ad26.COV2.S vaccine versus placebo. The clonotype was recovered from a person between 18 and 65 years old who received the Ad26.COV2.S COVID-19 vaccine or a placebo.

The CDR3 spells CASSSDIRETQYF. As DNA, the CDR3 is TGTGCCAGCAGCTCCGACATCCGAGAGACCCAGTACTTC. The rearrangement uses TRBV7-7 and TRBJ2-5; D gene unclear. Per the germline V gene, CDR1 is SSHAT and CDR2 is FNYEAQ (reference sequence). The V end was cut by 4 bases, the J end by 4 bases, with 10 bases between. The CDR3 extends over 13 amino acids.